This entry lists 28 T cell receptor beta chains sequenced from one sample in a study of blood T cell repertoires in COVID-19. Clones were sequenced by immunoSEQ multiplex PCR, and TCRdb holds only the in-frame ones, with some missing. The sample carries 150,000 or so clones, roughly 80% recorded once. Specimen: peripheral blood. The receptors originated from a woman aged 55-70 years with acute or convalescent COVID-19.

The CDR3, as DNA: TGCAGCGGTTTAAGGGGTACCGCGGATGGCTACACCTTC. Its protein is CSGLRGTADGYTF. This chain joins TRBV29-1 and TRBJ1-2, with D maybe TRBD1 (5 bases). The V end was cut by 7 bases, the J end by 6 bases, with 18 bases between. Germline V gives CDR1 SQVTM, CDR2 ANQGSEA. The length of the CDR3 is 13 residues.

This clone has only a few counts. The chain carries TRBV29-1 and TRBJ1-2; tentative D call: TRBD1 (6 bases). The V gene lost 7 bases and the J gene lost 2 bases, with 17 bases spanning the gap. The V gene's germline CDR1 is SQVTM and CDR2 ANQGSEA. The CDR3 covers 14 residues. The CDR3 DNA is TGCAGCGCCTCTACAGGGAGTAGGAACTATGGCTACACCTTC. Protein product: CSASTGSRNYGYTF.

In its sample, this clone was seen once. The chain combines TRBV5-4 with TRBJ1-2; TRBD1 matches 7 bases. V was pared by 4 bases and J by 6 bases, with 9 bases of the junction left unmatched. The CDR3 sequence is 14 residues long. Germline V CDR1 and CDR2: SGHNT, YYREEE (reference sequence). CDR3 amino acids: CASSPGQGVNGYTF. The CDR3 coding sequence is TGTGCCAGCAGCCCCGGCCAGGGGGTGAATGGCTACACCTTC.

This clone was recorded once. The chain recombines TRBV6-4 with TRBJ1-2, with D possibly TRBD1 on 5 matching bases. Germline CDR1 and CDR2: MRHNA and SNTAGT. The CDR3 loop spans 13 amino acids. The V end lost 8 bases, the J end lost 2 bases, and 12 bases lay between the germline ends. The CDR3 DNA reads TGTGCCAGCTCTCCGGGACTAAACTATGGCTACACCTTC. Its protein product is CASSPGLNYGYTF.

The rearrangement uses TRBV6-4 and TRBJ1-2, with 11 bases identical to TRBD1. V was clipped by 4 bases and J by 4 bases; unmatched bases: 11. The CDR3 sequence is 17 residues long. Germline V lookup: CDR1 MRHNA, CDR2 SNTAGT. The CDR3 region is CASSGRDRGRISYGYTF. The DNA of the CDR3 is TGTGCCAGCAGTGGCCGGGACAGGGGGAGGATTAGCTATGGCTACACCTTC.

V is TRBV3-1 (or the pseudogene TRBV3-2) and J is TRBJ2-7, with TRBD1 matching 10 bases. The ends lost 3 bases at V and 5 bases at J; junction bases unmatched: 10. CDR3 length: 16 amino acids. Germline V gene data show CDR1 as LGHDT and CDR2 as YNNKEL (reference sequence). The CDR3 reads CASSQTTGTGVHEQYF. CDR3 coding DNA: TGTGCCAGCAGCCAGACGACCGGGACAGGGGTCCACGAGCAGTACTTC.

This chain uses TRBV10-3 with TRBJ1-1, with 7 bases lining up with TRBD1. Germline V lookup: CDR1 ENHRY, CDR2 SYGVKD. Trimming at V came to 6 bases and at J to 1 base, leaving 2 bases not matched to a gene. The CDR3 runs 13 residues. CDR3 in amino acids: CAIRGQPNTEAFF. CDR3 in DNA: TGTGCCATCAGGGGACAGCCGAACACTGAAGCTTTCTTT.

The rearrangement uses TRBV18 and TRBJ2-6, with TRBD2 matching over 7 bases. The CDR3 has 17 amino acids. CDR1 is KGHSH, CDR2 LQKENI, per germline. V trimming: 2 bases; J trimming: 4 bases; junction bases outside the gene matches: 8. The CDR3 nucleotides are TGTGCCAGCTCACCATATGTCAGCGGGGAGGGGGCCAACGTCCTGACTTTC. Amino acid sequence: CASSPYVSGEGANVLTF.

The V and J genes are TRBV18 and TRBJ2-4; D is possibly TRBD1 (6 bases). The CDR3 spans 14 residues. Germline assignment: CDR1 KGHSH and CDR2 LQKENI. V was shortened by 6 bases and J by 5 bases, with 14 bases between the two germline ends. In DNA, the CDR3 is TGTGCCAGCTCCCCGACGGCAGGGGAAAACATTCAGTACTTC. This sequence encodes CASSPTAGENIQYF.

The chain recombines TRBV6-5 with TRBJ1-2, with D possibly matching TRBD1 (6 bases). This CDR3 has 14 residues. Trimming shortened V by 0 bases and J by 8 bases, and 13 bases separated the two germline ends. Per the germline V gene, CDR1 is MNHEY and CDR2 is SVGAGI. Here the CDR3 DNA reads TGTGCCAGCAGTTACTCTGGCAGGGGAGCCGGCTACACCTTC. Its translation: CASSYSGRGAGYTF.

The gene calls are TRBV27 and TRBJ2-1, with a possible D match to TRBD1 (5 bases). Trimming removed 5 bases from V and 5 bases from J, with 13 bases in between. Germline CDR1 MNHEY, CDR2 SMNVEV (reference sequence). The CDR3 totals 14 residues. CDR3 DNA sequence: TGTGCCAGCAGTCTCAGGGTAGGCCACAATGAGCAGTTCTTC. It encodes CASSLRVGHNEQFF.

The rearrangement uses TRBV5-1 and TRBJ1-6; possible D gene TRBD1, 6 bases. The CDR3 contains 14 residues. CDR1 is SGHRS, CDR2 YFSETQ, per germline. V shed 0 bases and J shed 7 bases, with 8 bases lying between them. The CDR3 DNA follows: TGCGCCAGCAGCTTGGATCAGGGGAATTCACCCCTCCACTTT. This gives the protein CASSLDQGNSPLHF.

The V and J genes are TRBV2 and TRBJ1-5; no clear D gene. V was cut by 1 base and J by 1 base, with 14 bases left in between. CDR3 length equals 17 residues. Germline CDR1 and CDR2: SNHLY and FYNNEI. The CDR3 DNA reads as TGTGCCAGCAGTGAAGTGTGGTCGACACTGAGCAATCAGCCCCAGCATTTT. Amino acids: CASSEVWSTLSNQPQHF.

CDR3 coding DNA: TGCGCCAGCAGCTTGGCCCCTAGCGGGGGAACCGGGGAGCTGTTTTTT. Amino acid sequence: CASSLAPSGGTGELFF. The chain has TRBV5-1 and TRBJ2-2, with TRBD2 identical over 10 bases. CDR3 length equals 16 residues. Germline CDR1 and CDR2: SGHRS and YFSETQ. The J segment lost 5 bases and the V segment lost 0 bases, leaving 4 bases of the junction unmatched.

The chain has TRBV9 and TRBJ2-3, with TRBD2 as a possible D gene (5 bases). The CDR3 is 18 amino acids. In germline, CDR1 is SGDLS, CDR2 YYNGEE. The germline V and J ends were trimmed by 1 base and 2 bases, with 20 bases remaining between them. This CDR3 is CASSVRALDWAITDTQYF. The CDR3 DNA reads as TGTGCCAGCAGCGTAAGAGCCTTGGACTGGGCCATCACAGATACGCAGTATTTT. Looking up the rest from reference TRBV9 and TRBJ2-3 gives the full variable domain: DSGVTQTPKHLITATGQRVTLRCSPRSGDLSVYWYQQSLDQGLQFLIQYYNGEERAKGNILERFSAQQFPDLHSELNLSSLELGDSALYFCASSVRALDWAITDTQYFGPGTRLTVL.

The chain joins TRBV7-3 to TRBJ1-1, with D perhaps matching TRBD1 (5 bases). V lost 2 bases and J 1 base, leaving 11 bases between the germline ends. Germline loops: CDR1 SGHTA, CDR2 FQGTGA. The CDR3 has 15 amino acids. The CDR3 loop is CASSLLGQGNTEAFF. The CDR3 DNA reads TGTGCCAGCAGCTTATTAGGGCAGGGGAACACTGAAGCTTTCTTT.

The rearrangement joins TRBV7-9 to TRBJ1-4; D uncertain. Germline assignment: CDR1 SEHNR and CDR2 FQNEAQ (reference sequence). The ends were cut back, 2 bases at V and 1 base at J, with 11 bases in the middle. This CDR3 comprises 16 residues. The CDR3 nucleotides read TGTGCCAGCAGCTTATCTCCCCGGAGAACTAATGAAAAACTGTTTTTT. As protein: CASSLSPRRTNEKLFF.

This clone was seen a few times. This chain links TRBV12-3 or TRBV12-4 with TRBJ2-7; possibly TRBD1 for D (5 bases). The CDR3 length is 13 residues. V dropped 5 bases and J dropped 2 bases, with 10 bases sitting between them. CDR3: CASSPLDTYEQYF. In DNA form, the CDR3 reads TGTGCCAGCAGTCCCTTGGACACCTACGAGCAGTACTTC.

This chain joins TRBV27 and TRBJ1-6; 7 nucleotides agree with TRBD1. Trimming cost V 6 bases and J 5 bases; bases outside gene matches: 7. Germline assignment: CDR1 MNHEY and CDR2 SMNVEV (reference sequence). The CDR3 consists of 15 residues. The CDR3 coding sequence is TGTGCCAGCAGATTACAGGGGTCCAATAATTCACCCCTCCACTTT. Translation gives CASRLQGSNNSPLHF.

The CDR3 DNA is TGTGCCAGCAGCGACCGCAGGGTGGGAAACACCATATATTTT. This encodes CASSDRRVGNTIYF. This chain joins TRBV5-4 and TRBJ1-3, with a weak D call TRBD1 (5 bases). The CDR3 sequence is 14 residues long. Trimming removed 4 bases at V and 4 bases at J, with 12 bases between. The germline V gene has CDR1 SGHNT and CDR2 YYREEE (reference sequence).

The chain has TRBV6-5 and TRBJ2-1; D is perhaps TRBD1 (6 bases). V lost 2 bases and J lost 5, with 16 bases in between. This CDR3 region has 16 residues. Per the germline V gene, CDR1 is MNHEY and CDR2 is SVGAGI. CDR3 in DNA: TGTGCCAGCAGTTACAGAGGGACAATTCTAAACAATGAGCAGTTCTTC. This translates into CASSYRGTILNNEQFF.

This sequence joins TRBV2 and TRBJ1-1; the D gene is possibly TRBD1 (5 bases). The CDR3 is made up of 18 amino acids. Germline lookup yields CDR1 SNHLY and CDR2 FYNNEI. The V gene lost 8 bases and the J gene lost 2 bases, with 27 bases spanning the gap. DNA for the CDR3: TGTGCCAGCCGGTCGGGGGTTCGACGGGCAGGGACCAACACTGAAGCTTTCTTT. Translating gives CASRSGVRRAGTNTEAFF.

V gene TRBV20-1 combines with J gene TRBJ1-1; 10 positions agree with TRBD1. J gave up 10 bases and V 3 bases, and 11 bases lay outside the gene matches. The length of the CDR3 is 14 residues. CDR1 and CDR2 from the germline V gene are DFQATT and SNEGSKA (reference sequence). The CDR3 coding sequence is TGCAGTGCTAGTGAGGACAGGGGGGGGTACCGAGCTTTCTTT. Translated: CSASEDRGGYRAFF.

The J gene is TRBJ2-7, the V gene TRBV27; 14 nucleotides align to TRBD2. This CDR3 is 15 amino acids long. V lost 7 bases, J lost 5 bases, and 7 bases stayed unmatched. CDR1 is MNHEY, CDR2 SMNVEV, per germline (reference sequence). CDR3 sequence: CASTTSGGATNEQYF. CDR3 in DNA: TGTGCCAGCACGACTAGCGGGGGGGCTACCAACGAGCAGTACTTC.

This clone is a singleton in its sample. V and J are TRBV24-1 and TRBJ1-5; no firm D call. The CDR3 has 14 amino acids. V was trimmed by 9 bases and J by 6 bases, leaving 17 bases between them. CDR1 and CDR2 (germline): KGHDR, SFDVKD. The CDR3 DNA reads TGTGCCACCGGCGCGGGAGGATCGGGTCAGCCCCAGCATTTT. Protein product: CATGAGGSGQPQHF.

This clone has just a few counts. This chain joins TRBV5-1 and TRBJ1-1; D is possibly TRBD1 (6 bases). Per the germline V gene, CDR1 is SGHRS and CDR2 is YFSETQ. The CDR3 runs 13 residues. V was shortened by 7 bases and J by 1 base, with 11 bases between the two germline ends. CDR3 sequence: CASWAQGNTEAFF. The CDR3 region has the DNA TGCGCCAGCTGGGCACAGGGGAACACTGAAGCTTTCTTT.

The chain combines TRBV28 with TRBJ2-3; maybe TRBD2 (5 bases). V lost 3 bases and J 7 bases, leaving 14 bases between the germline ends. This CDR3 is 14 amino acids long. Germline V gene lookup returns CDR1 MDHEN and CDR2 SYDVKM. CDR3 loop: CASSFHTGLHTQYF. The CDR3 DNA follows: TGTGCCAGCAGTTTCCATACTGGACTGCATACGCAGTATTTT.

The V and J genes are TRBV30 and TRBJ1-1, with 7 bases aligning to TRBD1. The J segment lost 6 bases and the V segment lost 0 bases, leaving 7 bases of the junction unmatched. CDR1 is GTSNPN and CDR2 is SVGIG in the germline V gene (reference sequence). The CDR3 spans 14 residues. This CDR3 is CAWSVRAGGSEAFF. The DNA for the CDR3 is TGTGCCTGGAGTGTACGGGCAGGGGGTTCTGAAGCTTTCTTT.